This entry lists 14 T cell receptor beta chains sequenced from one sample in a study of blood T cell repertoires in COVID-19. The protocol was immunoSEQ multiplex PCR, while the TCRdb copy is restricted to in-frame clones and leaves out a portion. The sample has hundreds of thousands of clones, roughly nine tenths seen once. Input material: PBMCs or T cells enriched from blood (not recorded which). The origin of the receptors is a woman aged 25-40 years who had recovered from COVID-19.

This clone was found once. The rearrangement joins TRBV5-6 to TRBJ2-1; D unclear. CDR1 is SGHDT and CDR2 is YYEEEE in the germline V gene. V was cut by 2 bases and J by 7 bases, with 16 bases left in between. The CDR3 has 15 amino acids. Here the CDR3 reads CASSFNPPRLNEQFF. As DNA, the CDR3 is TGTGCCAGCAGCTTTAATCCCCCGCGTTTGAATGAGCAGTTCTTC.

The V gene is TRBV6-6, the J gene TRBJ1-6; 7 bases agree with TRBD1. Germline trimming cut 6 bases from V and 8 bases from J; bases unmatched to any gene: 7. The CDR3 length is 14 residues. Germline lookup yields CDR1 MNHNY and CDR2 SVGAGI (reference sequence). The CDR3 DNA reads TGTGCCAGCAGCCCCCCGGGACAGTATTCACCCCTCCACTTT. Its protein is CASSPPGQYSPLHF.

V usage is TRBV11-2 and J usage is TRBJ2-1; 11 bases are a match to TRBD2. The CDR3 totals 19 residues. Trimming removed 3 bases from V and 0 bases from J; junction bases left unmatched: 10. From germline, CDR1 is SGHAT and CDR2 FQNNGV. The DNA of the CDR3 is TGTGCCAGCAGCTTCCCTACTAGCGGGGGACCGAGCTCCTACAATGAGCAGTTCTTC. This encodes CASSFPTSGGPSSYNEQFF.

As DNA, the CDR3 is TGTGCCACCAGCAGAGGCGTTGCAGGGGCCACGGGGGATACGCAGTATTTT. Translation: CATSRGVAGATGDTQYF. The rearrangement joins TRBV15 to TRBJ2-3; the D gene is possibly TRBD1 (6 bases). CDR1 and CDR2 from the germline V gene are LNHNV and YYDKDF (reference sequence). CDR3 length: 17 amino acids. Trimming removed 1 base from V and 6 bases from J, with 20 bases in between.

The V call is TRBV27, the J call TRBJ2-4; D is ambiguous. In germline, CDR1 is MNHEY, CDR2 SMNVEV (reference sequence). This CDR3 region has 16 residues. V was pared by 5 bases and J by 0 bases, with 14 bases between. In nucleotides, the CDR3 is TGTGCCAGCAGTCCCAATTTACTCATAGCCAAAAACATTCAGTACTTC. Translating gives CASSPNLLIAKNIQYF.

The J gene is TRBJ1-2, the V gene TRBV3-1 (or the pseudogene TRBV3-2); TRBD1 is a possible D gene (5 bases). V lost 2 bases and J 8 bases, leaving 18 bases between the germline ends. The germline V gene encodes CDR1 LGHDT and CDR2 YNNKEL (reference sequence). The CDR3 is made up of 15 amino acids. The CDR3 DNA reads TGTGCCAGCAGCCAAAATTGGGGCGCGGTCGGAGGCTACACCTTC. This codes for CASSQNWGAVGGYTF.

This rearrangement joins TRBV30 to TRBJ1-1; tentatively, D is TRBD1 (5 bases). The V end lost 4 bases, the J end lost 6 bases, and 12 bases lay between the germline ends. The length of the CDR3 is 12 residues. Germline CDR1 reads GTSNPN; CDR2 reads SVGIG (reference sequence). CDR3 amino acids: CAWKVWGPEAFF. In nucleotides, the CDR3 is TGTGCCTGGAAGGTGTGGGGCCCTGAAGCTTTCTTT.

The V and J genes are TRBV3-1 (or the pseudogene TRBV3-2) and TRBJ1-2, with 9 bases aligning to TRBD1. The CDR3 has 15 amino acids. The trim removed 0 bases at V and 5 bases at J, leaving 4 bases unmatched. Looked up from germline, CDR1 is LGHDT and CDR2 is YNNKEL (reference sequence). The CDR3 region has the DNA TGTGCCAGCAGCCAAGAGACAGGGGGGAGGTATGGCTACACCTTC. It specifies CASSQETGGRYGYTF.

V and J are TRBV15 and TRBJ2-7; 10 bases match TRBD2. Germline V CDR1 and CDR2: LNHNV, YYDKDF (reference sequence). This CDR3 has 16 residues. V shed 1 base, J shed 3 bases, and the junction held 6 bases outside the gene matches. This chain's CDR3 is CATSRGASGGLYEQYF. CDR3 coding DNA: TGTGCCACCAGCAGAGGTGCTAGCGGGGGCCTCTACGAGCAGTACTTC.

Concerning this clone: The junction does not match germline at one end; this may be a read error. J is TRBJ1-1 and V is TRBV28, with D perhaps TRBD1 (6 bases). In germline, CDR1 is MDHEN, CDR2 SYDVKM. The CDR3 contains 11 residues. The CDR3 DNA reads as TGCGTTGTAGGGGGGGACACTGAAGCTTTCTTT. As protein: CVVGGDTEAFF.

The genes are TRBV6-5 and TRBJ2-7; the match to TRBD2 covers 7 bases. CDR3 length equals 16 residues. Per germline, CDR1 MNHEY and CDR2 SVGAGI. V lost 4 bases, J lost 3 bases, and 12 bases stayed unmatched. The CDR3 reads CASSFYVASGNYEQYF. For the CDR3, the DNA is TGTGCCAGCAGTTTTTACGTGGCTAGCGGTAACTACGAGCAGTACTTC.

The CDR3 is CASSSDESSYNEQFF. The CDR3 DNA sequence: TGCGCCAGCAGCTCCGATGAGAGCTCCTACAATGAGCAGTTCTTC. The chain employs TRBV5-1 and TRBJ2-1; D gene ambiguous. Trimming cost V 3 bases and J 0 bases, with 10 bases left between them. Germline values: CDR1 SGHRS, CDR2 YFSETQ. The CDR3 has 15 amino acids.

The chain uses TRBV7-2 and TRBJ1-1, with D possibly being TRBD1 (5 bases). The V end lost 1 base, the J end lost 6 bases, and 12 bases lay between the germline ends. The germline V gene has CDR1 SGHTA and CDR2 FQGNSA. This CDR3 comprises 14 residues. DNA for the CDR3: TGTGCCAGCAGCTTAGGGTTTCGGGGGGCTGAAGCTTTCTTT. Translation: CASSLGFRGAEAFF. The full variable domain, completed using reference TRBV7-2 and TRBJ1-1, is GAGVSQSPSNKVTEKGKDVELRCDPISGHTALYWYRQSLGQGLEFLIYFQGNSAPDKSGLPSDRFSAERTGGSVSTLTIQRTQQEDSAVYLCASSLGFRGAEAFFGQGTRLTVV.

This chain uses TRBV6-5 with TRBJ2-1; TRBD2 matches at 13 bases. CDR1 MNHEY and CDR2 SVGAGI come from the germline V gene. CDR3 length: 15 amino acids. V was pared by 7 bases and J by 6 bases, with 6 bases of the junction left unmatched. The CDR3 here is CASIRGLAGANEQFF. DNA of the CDR3: TGTGCCAGCATTCGAGGACTAGCGGGGGCCAATGAGCAGTTCTTC.